Listed below are T cell receptor beta chains from one sample, sequenced in a study of T cell clones after liver transplantation. Only in-frame clones appear in the TCRdb table, and some are missing; sequencing was by immunoSEQ multiplex PCR. This sample has some 45,000 clones, with about 86% found just once. This specimen was CD4+ T cells from blood, taken 24 months after liver transplant. These receptors originate from a human patient who received a liver transplant. Some T cells may arise from the graft donor. Each CDR3 is given with its conserved first and last residue. D genes are given only for firm matches. Clone size, where shown, is once, few, many, or a class for clones that have expanded.

abundance,v_gene,d_gene,j_gene,CDR3nt,CDR3aa
-,TRBV5-8,TRBD1,TRBJ1-1,TGTGCCAGCAGCTTGATTCCTCGAGGGGGCGAGGAAGCTTTCTTT,CASSLIPRGGEEAFF
-,TRBV7-2,-,TRBJ1-5,TGTGCCAGCAGGCAGGGAGGCAATCAGCCCCAGCATTTT,CASRQGGNQPQHF
-,TRBV10-3,-,TRBJ1-4,TGTGCCATCAGGGGGGGTGAAAAACTGTTTTTT,CAIRGGEKLFF
-,TRBV9,TRBD1,TRBJ2-3,TGTGCCAGCAGCCTACCGCCGGGACAGGGACCAGATACGCAGTATTTT,CASSLPPGQGPDTQYF
-,TRBV10-3,-,TRBJ2-1,TGTGCCATCAGTGAGACCCTACAGACGAGCTCCTACAATGAGCAGTTCTTC,CAISETLQTSSYNEQFF
-,TRBV18,TRBD2,TRBJ2-5,TGTGCCAGCTCACCAAGTTTTCTAGCGGGAGTTGAGACCCAGTACTTC,CASSPSFLAGVETQYF
-,TRBV5-1,-,TRBJ1-6,TGCGCCAGCAGCTTGACTATTGGGCAGGGATTCTCACCCCTCCACTTT,CASSLTIGQGFSPLHF
-,TRBV28,TRBD2,TRBJ2-3,TGTGCCAGCAGTGCCCGAACAGGAGCCGGGGAGGGTACGCAGTATTTT,CASSARTGAGEGTQYF
-,TRBV5-4,-,TRBJ1-4,TGTGCCAGCAGCTTGGGAAGCTCAAGGGGGACTAATGAAAAACTGTTTTTT,CASSLGSSRGTNEKLFF
-,TRBV19,-,TRBJ2-3,TGTGCCAGTAGTATGACGGCAGGGGGCACAGATACGCAGTATTTT,CASSMTAGGTDTQYF
-,TRBV25-1,-,TRBJ1-2,TGTGCCAGCAGTGATCGGGGCTACACCTTC,CASSDRGYTF
-,TRBV10-3,-,TRBJ1-1,TGTGCCATCAGTGACACGGACAGTCAGAACACTGAAGCTTTCTTT,CAISDTDSQNTEAFF
-,TRBV28,-,TRBJ2-7,TGTGCCAGCAGTTTTACGAACTCGGACTACGAGCAGTACTTC,CASSFTNSDYEQYF
-,TRBV6-6,-,TRBJ1-2,TGTGCCAGCAGTTACTCCGCAGGGATCTATGGCTACACCTTC,CASSYSAGIYGYTF
-,TRBV10-1,-,TRBJ1-1,TGCGCCAGCAGTGAAGGTTCAGGGCTTGGGCGGCGTTGTTGGAATGTTGAAGCTTTCTTT,CASSEGSGLGRRCWNVEAFF
-,TRBV28,TRBD2,TRBJ2-7,TGTGTGGCGGGGAGGGCCTACGAGCAGTACTTC,CVAGRAYEQYF
-,TRBV5-1,TRBD1,TRBJ1-2,TGCGCCAGCAGCAAGACAGGGTCAGAGAATAACTATGGCTACACCTTC,CASSKTGSENNYGYTF
-,TRBV5-1,TRBD1,TRBJ2-7,TGCGCCAGCAGCTTAGCCGGGACAGGGTCCTACGAGCAGTACTTC,CASSLAGTGSYEQYF
few,TRBV6-5,-,TRBJ1-1,TGTGCCAGTTCGTCAGGCCCAAGCGGAATTGCTTTCTTT,CASSSGPSGIAFF
-,TRBV7-9,-,TRBJ2-7,TGTGCCAGCAGCTTATCACAGGCCTACGAGCAGTACTTC,CASSLSQAYEQYF
-,TRBV19,-,TRBJ1-2,TGTGCCAGTAGTACCCCCGGAGGGGTAGGAGGCTACACCTTC,CASSTPGGVGGYTF
-,TRBV4-3,-,TRBJ1-1,TGCGCCAGCAGCCAAGACGCGTTTAAGGGGACTGAAGCTTTCTTT,CASSQDAFKGTEAFF
-,TRBV10-2,-,TRBJ2-7,TGCGCCAGCAGTGGACAGCGCTACGAGCAGTACTTC,CASSGQRYEQYF
-,TRBV27,-,TRBJ1-2,TGTGCCAGCAGGCAGGGGAGGGCGCTTAACTATGGCTACACCTTC,CASRQGRALNYGYTF
-,TRBV19,TRBD2,TRBJ2-3,TGTGCCAGTTCTAGCGGGAGGGCCGGAGATACGCAGTATTTT,CASSSGRAGDTQYF
-,TRBV7-2,-,TRBJ1-2,TGTGCCAGCAGCCCGGGGAGGGGCTATGGCTACACCTTC,CASSPGRGYGYTF
once,TRBV11-2,-,TRBJ1-2,TGTGCCAGCAGCCAACAATCCCGGGGCGTCGGAAGCTATGGCTACACCTTC,CASSQQSRGVGSYGYTF
-,TRBV19,TRBD2,TRBJ2-3,TGTGCCAGTACGGGACTAGCGGGGTACACAGATACGCAGTATTTT,CASTGLAGYTDTQYF
-,TRBV15,-,TRBJ1-4,TGTGCCACCAGCAGAGCGGGGGGGAGAAATGAAAAACTGTTTTTT,CATSRAGGRNEKLFF
once,TRBV10-2,-,TRBJ2-5,TGCGCCACCGAGGACAATGGGGAGACCCAGTACTTC,CATEDNGETQYF
-,TRBV9,-,TRBJ2-1,TGTGCCAGCAGCGTAGGGAATTACAATGAGCAGTTCTTC,CASSVGNYNEQFF
-,TRBV9,-,TRBJ2-7,TGTGCCAGCAGCGTAGACCCGGATCCCAACTACGAGCAGTACTTC,CASSVDPDPNYEQYF
-,TRBV30,-,TRBJ1-3,TGTGCCTGGAGCGCCACAGGGTATGGAAACACCATATATTTT,CAWSATGYGNTIYF
-,TRBV5-1,-,TRBJ2-7,TGCGCCAGCAGCCGGGACTCCTACGAGCAGTACTTC,CASSRDSYEQYF
-,TRBV5-4,-,TRBJ2-2,TGTGCCAGCAGCCCGACCCTGAACACCGGGGAGCTGTTTTTT,CASSPTLNTGELFF
-,TRBV7-2,-,TRBJ2-5,TGTGCCAGCAGCTTATCGAACACCCGTAGTCAAGAGACCCAGTACTTC,CASSLSNTRSQETQYF
few,TRBV7-9,-,TRBJ2-7,TGTGCCAGCAGCTTCGGGACATCGACCTACGAGCAGTACTTC,CASSFGTSTYEQYF
-,TRBV5-1,-,TRBJ1-1,TGCGCCAGCAGCGGCCCGAACACTGAAGCTTTCTTT,CASSGPNTEAFF
-,TRBV7-9,-,TRBJ1-1,TGTGCCAGCAGCTCCCAGTTCACCATGAACACTGAAGCTTTCTTT,CASSSQFTMNTEAFF
-,TRBV11-3,-,TRBJ2-7,TGTGCCAGCAGCCTATCGACTAGCTACGAGCAGTACTTC,CASSLSTSYEQYF